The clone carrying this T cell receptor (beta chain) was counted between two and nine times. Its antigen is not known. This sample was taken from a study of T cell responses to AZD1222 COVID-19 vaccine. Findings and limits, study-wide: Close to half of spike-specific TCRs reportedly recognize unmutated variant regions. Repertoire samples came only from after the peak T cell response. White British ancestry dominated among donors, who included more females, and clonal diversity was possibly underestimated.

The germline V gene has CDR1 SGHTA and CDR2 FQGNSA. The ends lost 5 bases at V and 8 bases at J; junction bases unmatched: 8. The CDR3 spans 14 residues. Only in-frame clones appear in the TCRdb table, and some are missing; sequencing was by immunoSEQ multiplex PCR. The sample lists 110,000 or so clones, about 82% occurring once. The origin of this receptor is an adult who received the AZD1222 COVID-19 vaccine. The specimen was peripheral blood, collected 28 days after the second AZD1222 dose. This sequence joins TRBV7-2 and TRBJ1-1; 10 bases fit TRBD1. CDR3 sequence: CASSPGTGAREAFF. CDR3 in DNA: TGTGCCAGCAGCCCCGGGACAGGGGCCAGGGAAGCTTTCTTT. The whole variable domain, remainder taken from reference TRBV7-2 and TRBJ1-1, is GAGVSQSPSNKVTEKGKDVELRCDPISGHTALYWYRQSLGQGLEFLIYFQGNSAPDKSGLPSDRFSAERTGGSVSTLTIQRTQQEDSAVYLCASSPGTGAREAFFGQGTRLTVV.